These 16 T cell receptor beta chains were all obtained from the same sample, sequenced in a study of blood T cell repertoires in COVID-19. Using immunoSEQ multiplex PCR, the repertoire was profiled, and TCRdb retains in-frame clones only, with some absent. The sample holds just under 250,000 clones, around 87% seen once. Input material: peripheral blood. Receptors originate from a woman aged 25-40 years who had recovered from COVID-19.

This clone has just one count. The chain links TRBV14 to TRBJ2-5; TRBD2 matches 7 bases. With 4 bases clipped from V and 2 bases from J, the junction kept 10 bases outside the gene matches. This CDR3 is 16 amino acids long. Per the germline V gene, CDR1 is SGHDN and CDR2 is FVKESK. The CDR3 DNA reads TGTGCCAGCAGCCTCAGGGTACCCGGGGGGCAAGAGACCCAGTACTTC. This translates into CASSLRVPGGQETQYF.

The chain recombines TRBV5-5 with TRBJ2-5; possible D gene TRBD2, 5 bases. The CDR3 sequence is 15 residues long. CDR1 SGHKS and CDR2 YYEKEE come from the germline V gene (reference sequence). Trimming took off 4 bases at V and 5 bases at J, with 18 bases between the two ends. The CDR3, as DNA: TGTGCCAGCAGCACTACTGGACGGCGAGGGGAGACCCAGTACTTC. This gives the protein CASSTTGRRGETQYF.

The chain carries TRBV10-1 and TRBJ2-1, with 7 bases matching TRBD2. The V gene end was trimmed by 0 bases and the J gene end by 3 bases; junction bases not matched to a gene: 2. The CDR3 extends over 15 amino acids. Germline V CDR1 and CDR2: WNHNN, SYGVQD (reference sequence). The CDR3 sequence: CASSESGDYYNEQFF. The CDR3 bases are TGCGCCAGCAGTGAGTCTGGGGACTACTACAATGAGCAGTTCTTC.

In its sample, this clone was seen a few times. The gene calls are TRBV9 and TRBJ2-2; no definite D call. CDR1 and CDR2 from the germline V gene are SGDLS and YYNGEE. The CDR3 has 15 residues. Trimming shortened V by 4 bases and J by 0 bases, and 10 bases separated the two germline ends. As DNA, the CDR3 is TGTGCCAGCAGCCACTTAGACACGAACACCGGGGAGCTGTTTTTT. Amino acid sequence: CASSHLDTNTGELFF. The full variable domain, with the rest looked up from reference TRBV9 and TRBJ2-2, is DSGVTQTPKHLITATGQRVTLRCSPRSGDLSVYWYQQSLDQGLQFLIQYYNGEERAKGNILERFSAQQFPDLHSELNLSSLELGDSALYFCASSHLDTNTGELFFGEGSRLTVL.

The table lists this clone with a count of one. The chain uses TRBV5-4 and TRBJ1-1; weak D call: TRBD1 (5 bases). Trimming stripped 6 bases from V and 0 bases from J, with 18 bases between. Germline lookup yields CDR1 SGHNT and CDR2 YYREEE (reference sequence). The CDR3 covers 16 residues. The CDR3 DNA reads as TGTGCCAGCACCTCAGGGAGGCTGGGAATGAACACTGAAGCTTTCTTT. Translation gives CASTSGRLGMNTEAFF.

V usage is TRBV2 and J usage is TRBJ2-3; 14 nucleotides align to TRBD2. CDR3 length: 17 residues. Per germline, CDR1 SNHLY and CDR2 FYNNEI. Losses at the gene ends were 8 bases for V and 1 base for J; bases not matched to a gene: 8. The CDR3 region has the DNA TGTGCCAGCCGGCGACTAGCGGGGGGGTCTGGCACAGATACGCAGTATTTT. It codes for CASRRLAGGSGTDTQYF.

The V and J genes are TRBV5-4 and TRBJ2-6; tentatively, D is TRBD2 (5 bases). Trimming took 10 bases from V and 2 from J, leaving 10 bases between them. Germline V lookup: CDR1 SGHNT, CDR2 YYREEE (reference sequence). The CDR3 has 13 amino acids. CDR3 residues: CAERGPGANVLTF. CDR3 nucleotides: TGTGCCGAACGAGGGCCTGGGGCCAACGTCCTGACTTTC.

This chain connects TRBV5-1 to TRBJ1-2; D is uncertain. Trimming cost V 0 bases and J 4 bases, with 13 bases left between them. The germline gives CDR1 SGHRS, CDR2 YFSETQ. CDR3 length: 15 residues. In nucleotides, the CDR3 is TGCGCCAGCAGCTTGGCCACGGGGTCGGGCTATGGCTACACCTTC. Its protein is CASSLATGSGYGYTF.

This clone was recorded only once. The chain recombines TRBV30 with TRBJ2-7, with a weak D call TRBD2 (5 bases). Trimming removed 4 bases at V and 6 bases at J, with 10 bases between. The germline V gene has CDR1 GTSNPN and CDR2 SVGIG (reference sequence). This CDR3 region has 11 residues. The CDR3, as DNA: TGTGCCTGGACCTCTGGAGGCGAGCAGTACTTC. Translated, it gives CAWTSGGEQYF.

The CDR3, as DNA: TGTGCCAGCAGTGGACGGCTCCGGGGGGTTTCACCCCTCCACTTT. Amino acid sequence: CASSGRLRGVSPLHF. The rearrangement uses TRBV14 and TRBJ1-6; D possibly corresponds to TRBD1 (5 bases). Per the germline V gene, CDR1 is SGHDN and CDR2 is FVKESK. The V end was cut by 6 bases, the J end by 9 bases, with 18 bases between. CDR3 size: 15 residues.

This chain links TRBV7-2 with TRBJ1-5, with 9 bases lining up with TRBD1. V shed 5 bases and J 6 bases; nucleotides not matched to a gene: 14. The CDR3 covers 17 residues. Looked up from germline, CDR1 is SGHTA and CDR2 is FQGNSA. The CDR3 DNA is TGTGCCAGCAGCACCCCACAGGGGGCGGGAGACCGTCAGCCCCAGCATTTT. Amino acids: CASSTPQGAGDRQPQHF.

The chain joins TRBV7-2 to TRBJ2-7; unclear D gene. CDR1 is SGHTA, CDR2 FQGNSA, per germline. The CDR3 extends over 11 amino acids. Trimming left V 7 bases short and J 6 bases short, with 10 bases between. DNA for the CDR3: TGTGCCAGCACCTACTATGGCGAGCAGTACTTC. Its translation: CASTYYGEQYF. Variable domain in full (rest from reference TRBV7-2 and TRBJ2-7): GAGVSQSPSNKVTEKGKDVELRCDPISGHTALYWYRQSLGQGLEFLIYFQGNSAPDKSGLPSDRFSAERTGGSVSTLTIQRTQQEDSAVYLCASTYYGEQYFGPGTRLTVT.

The V call is TRBV5-4, the J call TRBJ2-1; 8 bases are shared with TRBD2. The CDR3 is 15 amino acids. The junction had 12 bases not matched to a gene; V was cut back by 3 bases and J by 10 bases. Germline CDR1 reads SGHNT; CDR2 reads YYREEE (reference sequence). The CDR3 region is CASSYTSGSGEEQFF. Here the CDR3 DNA reads TGTGCCAGCAGCTATACTAGCGGATCCGGGGAGGAGCAGTTCTTC.

In its sample, this clone was seen once. V is TRBV19 and J is TRBJ2-7; 8 bases are shared with TRBD1. This CDR3 has 13 residues. Germline V lookup: CDR1 LNHDA, CDR2 SQIVND (reference sequence). V lost 2 bases, J lost 6 bases, and 3 bases stayed unmatched. For the CDR3, the DNA is TGTGCCAGTAGTATACCTACAGGGGGCGAGCAGTACTTC. Amino acid sequence: CASSIPTGGEQYF.

The genes are TRBV2 and TRBJ2-3; 12 bases are shared with TRBD2. The germline V gene encodes CDR1 SNHLY and CDR2 FYNNEI. The CDR3 spans 18 residues. J gave up 1 base and V 5 bases, and 10 bases lay outside the gene matches. The CDR3 here is CASSYTSGGKGGTDTQYF. The CDR3 nucleotides are TGTGCCAGCAGTTATACTAGCGGGGGGAAGGGGGGCACAGATACGCAGTATTTT.

The gene calls are TRBV28 and TRBJ2-7; perhaps TRBD1 as D (5 bases). Germline CDR1 is MDHEN and CDR2 is SYDVKM. Trimming removed 6 bases at V and 7 bases at J, with 25 bases between. This CDR3 is 16 amino acids long. This CDR3 reads CASSPPGIFTSREQYF. The CDR3 DNA sequence: TGTGCCAGCAGCCCTCCAGGGATTTTTACGTCGAGGGAGCAGTACTTC.